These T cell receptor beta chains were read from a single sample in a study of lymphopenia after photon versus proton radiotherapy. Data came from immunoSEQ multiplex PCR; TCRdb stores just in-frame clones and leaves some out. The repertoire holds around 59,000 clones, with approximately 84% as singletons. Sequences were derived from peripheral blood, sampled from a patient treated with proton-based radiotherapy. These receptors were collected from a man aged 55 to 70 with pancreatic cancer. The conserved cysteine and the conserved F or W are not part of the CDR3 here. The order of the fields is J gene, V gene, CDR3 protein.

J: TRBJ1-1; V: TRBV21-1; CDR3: AGSDRETEAF
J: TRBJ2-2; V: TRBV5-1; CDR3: ASSLSGVGTGELF
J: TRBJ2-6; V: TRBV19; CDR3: ASSAGGALSGANVLT
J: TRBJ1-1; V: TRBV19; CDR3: ASSGANTEAF
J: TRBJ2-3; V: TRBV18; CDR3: ASSRNEGDTQY
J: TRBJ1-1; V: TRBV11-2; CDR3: ASSPGDRVVNTEAF
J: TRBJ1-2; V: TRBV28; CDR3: ASSFVGQGPSRGYT
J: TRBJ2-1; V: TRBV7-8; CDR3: ASSINRGAGNEQF
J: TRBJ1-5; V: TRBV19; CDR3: ASSFLGQNQPQH
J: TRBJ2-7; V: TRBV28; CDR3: ASSLAGASGNEQY
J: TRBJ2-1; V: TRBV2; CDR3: ASSDRPGGGNEQF
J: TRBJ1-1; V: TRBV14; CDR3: ASSPRRTLAGWNTEAF
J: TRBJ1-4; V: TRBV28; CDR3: ASSRGEKLF
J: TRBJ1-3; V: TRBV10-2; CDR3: ASAQQGSSSGNTIY
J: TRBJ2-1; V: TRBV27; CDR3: ASSATYRGATGNEQF
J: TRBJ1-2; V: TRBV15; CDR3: ATSREGTANYGYT
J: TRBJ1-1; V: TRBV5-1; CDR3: ASSLGTNTEAF
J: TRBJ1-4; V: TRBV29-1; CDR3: SAGQGNEKLF
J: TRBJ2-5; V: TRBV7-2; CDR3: ASSPDLGVAETQY
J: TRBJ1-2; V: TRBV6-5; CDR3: ASRDLFYGYT
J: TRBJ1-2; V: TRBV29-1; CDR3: SADRDGLYGYT
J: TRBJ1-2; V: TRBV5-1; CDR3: ASSLDLGAALYGYT
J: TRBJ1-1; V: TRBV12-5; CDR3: ASAIMGNTEAF
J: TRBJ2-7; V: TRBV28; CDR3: ASSSGTSGRANYEQY
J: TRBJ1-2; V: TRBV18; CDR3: ASSPTGTGGSHYGYT
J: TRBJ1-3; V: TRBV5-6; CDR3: ASSLAGAGNTIY
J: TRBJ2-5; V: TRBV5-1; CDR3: ASSYASETQY
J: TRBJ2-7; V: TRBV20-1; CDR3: SAFTYEQY
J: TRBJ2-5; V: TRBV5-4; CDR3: ASSLVAEPQETQY
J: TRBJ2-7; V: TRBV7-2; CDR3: ASSFGTGYSSYEQY
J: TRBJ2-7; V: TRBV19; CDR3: ASSIDLGQGNGEQY
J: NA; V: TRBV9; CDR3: ASSVDSSYEQY
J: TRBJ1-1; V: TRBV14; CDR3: ASSQDLWGTEAF
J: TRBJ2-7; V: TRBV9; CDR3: ASSVDGQAGDEQY
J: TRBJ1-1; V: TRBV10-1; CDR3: ASSGDQGLGTEAF
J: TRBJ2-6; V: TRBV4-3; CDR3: ASSQAAGARGSGANVLT
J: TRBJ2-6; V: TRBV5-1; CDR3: ASSLVGPDSGANVLT
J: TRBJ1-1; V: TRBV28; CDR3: ASSFVIWRGLVKGNTEAF
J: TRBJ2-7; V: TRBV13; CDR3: ASSLGASGRIGYEQY
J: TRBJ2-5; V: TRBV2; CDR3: ASRSGSETQY
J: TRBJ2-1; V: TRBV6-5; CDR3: ASSYGSGLFDEQF